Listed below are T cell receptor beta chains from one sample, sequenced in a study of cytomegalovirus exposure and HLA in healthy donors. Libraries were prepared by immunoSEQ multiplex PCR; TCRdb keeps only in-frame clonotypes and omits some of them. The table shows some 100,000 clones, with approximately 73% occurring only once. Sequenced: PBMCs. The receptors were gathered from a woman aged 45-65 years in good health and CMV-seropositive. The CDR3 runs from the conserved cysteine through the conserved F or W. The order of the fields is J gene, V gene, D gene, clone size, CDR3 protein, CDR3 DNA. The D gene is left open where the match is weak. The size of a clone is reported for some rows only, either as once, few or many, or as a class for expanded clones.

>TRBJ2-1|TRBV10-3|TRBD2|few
CAIKGTSGRVNEQFF
TGTGCCATCAAAGGGACTAGCGGGAGGGTCAATGAGCAGTTCTTC
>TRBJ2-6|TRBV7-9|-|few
CASSSRDIRSGANVLTF
TGTGCCAGCAGCTCCCGGGACATCCGCTCTGGGGCCAACGTCCTGACTTTC
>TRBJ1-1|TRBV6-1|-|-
CASSVTGNTEAFF
TGTGCCAGCAGCGTTACGGGGAACACTGAAGCTTTCTTT
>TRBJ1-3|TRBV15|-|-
CATSRDLGLQVQENTIYF
TGTGCCACCAGCAGAGATTTGGGTTTGCAGGTCCAAGAAAACACCATATATTTT
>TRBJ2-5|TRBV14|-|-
CASSQDPRETQYF
TGTGCCAGCAGCCAAGATCCTCGGGAGACCCAGTACTTC
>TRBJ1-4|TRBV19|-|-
CASSIDLDKEKLFF
TGTGCCAGTAGTATCGACTTGGACAAAGAGAAACTGTTTTTT
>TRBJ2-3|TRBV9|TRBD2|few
CASSVGGSGSTDTQYF
TGTGCCAGCAGCGTAGGGGGTAGCGGGAGCACAGATACGCAGTATTTT
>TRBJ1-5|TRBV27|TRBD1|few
CASSASGGRVWQPQHF
TGTGCCAGCAGTGCGTCAGGGGGAAGAGTCTGGCAGCCCCAGCATTTT
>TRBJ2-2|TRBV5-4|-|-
CASSLAGTGELFF
TGTGCCAGCAGCTTGGCCGGGACCGGGGAGCTGTTTTTT
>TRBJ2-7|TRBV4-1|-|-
CASSQGRAQGISYEQYF
TGCGCCAGCAGCCAAGGAAGGGCCCAGGGGATCTCCTACGAGCAGTACTTC
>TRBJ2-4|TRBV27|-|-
CASSLQAMLAKNIQYF
TGTGCCAGCAGTCTACAGGCGATGCTAGCCAAAAACATTCAGTACTTC
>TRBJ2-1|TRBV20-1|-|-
CSANWYNEQFF
TGCAGTGCCAACTGGTACAATGAGCAGTTCTTC
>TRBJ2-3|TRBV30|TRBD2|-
CAWSVRGGEGDTQYF
TGTGCCTGGAGTGTTCGGGGGGGAGAAGGGGATACGCAGTATTTT
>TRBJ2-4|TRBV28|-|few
CASSGSLRGIQYF
TGTGCCAGCAGCGGGTCCTTACGAGGGATTCAGTACTTC
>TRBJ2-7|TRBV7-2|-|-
CASLRTNSYEQYF
TGTGCCAGCCTGCGGACTAACTCCTACGAGCAGTACTTC
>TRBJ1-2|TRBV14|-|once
CASSPGSNLGYTF
TGTGCCAGCAGCCCTGGGAGTAACTTAGGCTACACCTTC
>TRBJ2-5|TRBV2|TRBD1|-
CASTWDRQETQYF
TGTGCCAGCACATGGGACAGACAAGAGACCCAGTACTTC
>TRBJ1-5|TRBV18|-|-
CASSPGEGQPQHF
TGTGCCAGCTCACCGGGAGAGGGTCAGCCCCAGCATTTT
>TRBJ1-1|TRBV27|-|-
CASGRDRVNTEAFF
TGTGCCTCAGGCCGAGACAGAGTGAACACTGAAGCTTTCTTT
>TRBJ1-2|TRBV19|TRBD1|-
CASSTHRGLNYGYTF
TGTGCCAGTAGTACCCACAGGGGGCTAAACTATGGCTACACCTTC
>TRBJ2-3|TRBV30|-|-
CAWSGNADTQYF
TGTGCCTGGAGCGGGAACGCAGATACGCAGTATTTT
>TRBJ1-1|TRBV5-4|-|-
CASSFGGGTEAFF
TGTGCCAGCAGCTTCGGGGGGGGCACTGAAGCTTTCTTT
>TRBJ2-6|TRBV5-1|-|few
CASSLSYDSSGANVLTF
TGCGCCAGCAGCTTGAGTTACGATAGCTCTGGGGCCAACGTCCTGACTTTC
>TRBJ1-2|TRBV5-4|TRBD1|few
CASSPRTGTGNYGYTF
TGTGCCAGCAGCCCAAGGACGGGGACAGGGAACTATGGCTACACCTTC
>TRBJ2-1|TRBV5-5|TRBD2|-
CASSLLAGDLTSYNEQFF
TGTGCCAGCAGCTTACTAGCGGGGGATTTAACATCCTACAATGAGCAGTTCTTC
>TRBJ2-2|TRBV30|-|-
CAWSVLLQDTGELFF
TGTGCCTGGAGTGTTCTATTACAGGACACCGGGGAGCTGTTTTTT
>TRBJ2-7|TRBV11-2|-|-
CASSSIGGDYEQYF
TGTGCCAGCAGCTCTATAGGGGGGGACTACGAGCAGTACTTC